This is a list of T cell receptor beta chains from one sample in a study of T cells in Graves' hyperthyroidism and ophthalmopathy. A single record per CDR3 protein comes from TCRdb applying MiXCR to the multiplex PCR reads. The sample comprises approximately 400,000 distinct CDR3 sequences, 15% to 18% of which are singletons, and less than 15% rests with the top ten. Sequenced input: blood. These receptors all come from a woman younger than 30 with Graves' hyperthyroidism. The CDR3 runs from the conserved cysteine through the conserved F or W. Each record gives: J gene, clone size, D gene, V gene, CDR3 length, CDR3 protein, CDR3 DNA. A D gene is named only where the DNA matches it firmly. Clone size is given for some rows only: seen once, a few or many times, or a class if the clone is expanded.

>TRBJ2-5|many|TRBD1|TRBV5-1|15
CASSLARGTWETQYF
TGCGCCAGCAGCTTGGCCAGGGGGACCTGGGAGACCCAGTACTTC
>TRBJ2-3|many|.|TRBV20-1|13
CSATGDRADTQYF
TGCAGTGCCACCGGGGATAGGGCAGATACGCAGTATTTT
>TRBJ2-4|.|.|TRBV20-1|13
CSATRRPRNIQYF
TGCAGTGCGACACGGAGGCCTAGAAACATTCAGTACTTC
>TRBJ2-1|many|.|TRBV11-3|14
CASSLGQGFNEQFF
TGTGCCAGCAGCTTAGGGCAGGGGTTCAATGAGCAGTTCTTC
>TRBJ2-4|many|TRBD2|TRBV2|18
CASRALGLAGRAKNIQYF
TGTGCCAGCAGGGCCCTTGGGCTAGCGGGCCGAGCCAAAAACATTCAGTACTTC
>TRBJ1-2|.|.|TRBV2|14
CASSGDGPNYGYTF
TGTGCCAGCAGTGGGGACGGACCTAACTATGGCTACACCTTC
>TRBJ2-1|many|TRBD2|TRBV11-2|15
CASSPTSDNYNEQFF
TGTGCCAGCAGCCCAACTAGCGACAACTACAATGAGCAGTTCTTC
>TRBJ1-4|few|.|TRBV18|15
CASSPLLGFDEKLFF
TGTGCCAGCTCACCACTGCTGGGCTTTGATGAAAAACTGTTTTTT
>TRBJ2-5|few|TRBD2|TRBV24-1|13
CATSGAGLETQYF
TGTGCCACCAGTGGAGCGGGACTGGAGACCCAGTACTTC
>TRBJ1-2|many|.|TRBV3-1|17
CASSQVGAASGRDGYTF
TGTGCCAGCAGCCAAGTAGGGGCCGCCAGCGGGAGAGATGGCTACACCTTC
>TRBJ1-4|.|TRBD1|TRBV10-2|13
CASKTGEGEKLFF
TGCGCCAGCAAAACAGGGGAAGGCGAAAAACTGTTTTTT
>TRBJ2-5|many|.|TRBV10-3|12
CAISELQETQYF
TGTGCCATCAGTGAGTTACAAGAGACCCAGTACTTC
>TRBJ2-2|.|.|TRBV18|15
CASSPDGGNTGELFF
TGTGCCAGCTCACCCGACGGGGGGAACACCGGGGAGCTGTTTTTT
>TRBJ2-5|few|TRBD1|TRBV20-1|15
CSANDRVVGWETQYF
TGCAGTGCTAATGACAGGGTGGTTGGTTGGGAGACCCAGTACTTC
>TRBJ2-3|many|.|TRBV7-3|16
CASSLQGGAGTDTQYF
TGTGCCAGCAGCTTACAGGGGGGGGCGGGCACAGATACGCAGTATTTT
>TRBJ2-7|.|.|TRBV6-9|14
CASSYKGRPYEQYF
TGTGCCAGCAGTTACAAGGGGAGGCCCTACGAGCAGTACTTC
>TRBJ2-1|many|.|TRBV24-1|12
CATSDIGGEQFF
TGTGCCACCAGTGATATCGGGGGAGAGCAGTTCTTC
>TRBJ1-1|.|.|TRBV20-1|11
CSAKRRTEAFF
TGCAGTGCCAAGCGTCGGACTGAAGCTTTCTTT
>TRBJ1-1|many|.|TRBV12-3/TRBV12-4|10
CASRQLEAFF
TGTGCCAGCAGACAGCTTGAAGCTTTCTTT
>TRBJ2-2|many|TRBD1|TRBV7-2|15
CASSRDRANTGELFF
TGTGCCAGCAGTCGGGACAGGGCGAACACCGGGGAGCTGTTTTTT
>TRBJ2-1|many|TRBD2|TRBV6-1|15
CASSGTSGAYNEQFF
TGTGCCAGCAGCGGGACTAGCGGGGCCTACAATGAGCAGTTCTTC
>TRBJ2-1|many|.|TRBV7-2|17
CASSLIGPATPGNEQFF
TGTGCCAGCAGCCTCATCGGGCCGGCCACCCCTGGCAATGAGCAGTTCTTC
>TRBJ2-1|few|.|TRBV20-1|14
CSARSSAGYNEQFF
TGCAGTGCGCGGTCTTCGGCGGGATACAATGAGCAGTTCTTC
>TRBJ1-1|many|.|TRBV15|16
CATSRDGSRVNTEAFF
TGTGCCACCAGCAGAGATGGCAGCAGGGTGAACACTGAAGCTTTCTTT
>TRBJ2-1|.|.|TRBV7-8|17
CASSLAFFGSSYNEQFF
TGTGCCAGCAGCTTAGCGTTTTTCGGGAGTTCCTACAATGAGCAGTTCTTC
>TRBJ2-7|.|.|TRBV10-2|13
CASSVAGGAEQYF
TGCGCCAGCAGTGTAGCTGGCGGGGCGGAGCAGTACTTC
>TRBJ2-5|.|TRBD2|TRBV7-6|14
CASSLAVLAETQYF
TGTGCCAGCAGCTTAGCTGTACTAGCGGAGACCCAGTACTTC
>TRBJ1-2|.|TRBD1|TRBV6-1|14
CAISESTTGRGYTF
TGTGCCATCAGTGAGTCGACGACAGGGCGAGGCTACACCTTC
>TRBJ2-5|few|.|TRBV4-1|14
CASSQVHFEETQYF
TGCGCCAGCAGCCAAGTTCACTTTGAAGAGACCCAGTACTTC
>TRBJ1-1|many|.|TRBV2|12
CATPLRGAEAFF
TGTGCCACCCCTTTGCGGGGCGCAGAAGCTTTCTTT
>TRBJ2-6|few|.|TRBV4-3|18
CASILTGVYNSGANVLTF
TGCGCCAGCATCTTAACCGGGGTCTATAACTCTGGGGCCAACGTCCTGACTTTC
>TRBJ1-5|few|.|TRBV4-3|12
CASSQGYGPQHF
TGCGCCAGCAGCCAAGGGTACGGGCCCCAGCATTTT
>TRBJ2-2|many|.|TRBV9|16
CASSVVASANTGELFF
TGTGCCAGCAGCGTAGTAGCGTCAGCGAACACCGGGGAGCTGTTTTTT
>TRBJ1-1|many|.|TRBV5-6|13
CASSSFMNTEAFF
TGTGCCAGCAGCTCCTTTATGAACACTGAAGCTTTCTTT
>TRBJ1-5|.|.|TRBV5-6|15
CASSLIGAGNQPQHF
TGTGCCAGCAGCTTGATAGGGGCCGGCAATCAGCCCCAGCATTTT
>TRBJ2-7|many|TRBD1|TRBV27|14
CASSSRQGLYEQYF
TGTGCCAGCAGTTCAAGACAGGGGCTCTACGAGCAGTACTTC
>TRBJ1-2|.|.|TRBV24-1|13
CATSEGGRLGYTF
TGTGCCACCAGTGAGGGGGGGCGCCTTGGCTACACCTTC
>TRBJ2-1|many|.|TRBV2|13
CASVGLPYNEQFF
TGTGCCAGCGTCGGACTACCATACAATGAGCAGTTCTTC
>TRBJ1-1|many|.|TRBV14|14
CASSQEWVNTEAFF
TGTGCCAGCAGCCAAGAATGGGTGAACACTGAAGCTTTCTTT
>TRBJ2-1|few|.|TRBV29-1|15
CSVERGQSSYNEQFF
TGCAGCGTTGAAAGGGGACAAAGCTCCTACAATGAGCAGTTCTTC
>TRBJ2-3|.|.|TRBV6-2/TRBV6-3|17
CASRMFKGGRSTDTQYF
TGTGCCAGCAGGATGTTTAAAGGGGGGCGGAGCACAGATACGCAGTATTTT
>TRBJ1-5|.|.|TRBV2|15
CASSAARQGGQPQHF
TGTGCCAGCAGTGCGGCCCGTCAGGGAGGTCAGCCCCAGCATTTT
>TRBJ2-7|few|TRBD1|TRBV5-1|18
CASSPRSRQGTSRYEQYF
TGCGCCAGCAGCCCGAGGTCGCGACAGGGAACCTCCCGCTACGAGCAGTACTTC
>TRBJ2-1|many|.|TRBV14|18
CASSQGVFGGGPYNEQFF
TGTGCCAGCAGCCAAGGGGTATTTGGGGGAGGCCCGTACAATGAGCAGTTCTTC
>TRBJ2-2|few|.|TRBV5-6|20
CASSPQLRGYGTAHTGELFF
TGTGCCAGCAGCCCCCAACTCCGGGGTTACGGGACCGCGCACACCGGGGAGCTGTTTTTT
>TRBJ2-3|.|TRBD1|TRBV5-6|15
CASSFGQGSTDTQYF
TGTGCCAGCAGCTTCGGACAGGGCAGCACAGATACGCAGTATTTT
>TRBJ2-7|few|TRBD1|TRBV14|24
CASSQEMTGAMHEDRPLRTYEQYF
TGTGCCAGCAGCCAGGAAATGACAGGGGCGATGCACGAAGACCGACCGCTAAGGACCTACGAGCAGTACTTC
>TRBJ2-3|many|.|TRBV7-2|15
CASSLGERSTDTQYF
TGTGCCAGCAGCTTAGGGGAGCGGTCCACAGATACGCAGTATTTT
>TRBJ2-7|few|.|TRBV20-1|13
CSAGTDYSYEQYF
TGCAGTGCTGGTACCGATTACTCCTACGAGCAGTACTTC
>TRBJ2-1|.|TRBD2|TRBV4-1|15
CASSLGLAGGGEQFF
TGCGCCAGCAGCCTTGGACTAGCGGGAGGTGGTGAGCAGTTCTTC
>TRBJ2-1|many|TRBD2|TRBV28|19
CASSPSTGLAGGSYNEQFF
TGTGCCAGCAGCCCCTCGACAGGACTAGCGGGAGGCTCCTACAATGAGCAGTTCTTC
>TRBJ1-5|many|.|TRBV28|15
CASSRRGDSNQPQHF
TGTGCCAGTTCGAGACGGGGGGATAGCAATCAGCCCCAGCATTTT
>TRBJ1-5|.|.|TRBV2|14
CASNPRVSDQPQHF
TGTGCCAGCAACCCCAGGGTTTCGGATCAGCCCCAGCATTTT
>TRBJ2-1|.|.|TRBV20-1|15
CSARDLQSSYNEQFF
TGCAGTGCTAGAGATCTGCAGAGCTCCTACAATGAGCAGTTCTTC